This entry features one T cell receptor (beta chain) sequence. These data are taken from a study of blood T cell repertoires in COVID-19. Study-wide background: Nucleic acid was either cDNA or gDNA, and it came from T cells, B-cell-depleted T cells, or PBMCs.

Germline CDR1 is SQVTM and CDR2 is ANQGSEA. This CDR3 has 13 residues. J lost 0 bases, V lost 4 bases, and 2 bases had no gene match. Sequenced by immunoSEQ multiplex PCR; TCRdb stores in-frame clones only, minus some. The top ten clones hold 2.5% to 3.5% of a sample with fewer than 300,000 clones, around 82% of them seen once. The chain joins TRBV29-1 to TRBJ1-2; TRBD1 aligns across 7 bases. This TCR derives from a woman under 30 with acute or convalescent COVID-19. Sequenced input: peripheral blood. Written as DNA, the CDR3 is TGCAGCGTTGGGCAGGGGGCTAACTATGGCTACACCTTC. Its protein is CSVGQGANYGYTF.